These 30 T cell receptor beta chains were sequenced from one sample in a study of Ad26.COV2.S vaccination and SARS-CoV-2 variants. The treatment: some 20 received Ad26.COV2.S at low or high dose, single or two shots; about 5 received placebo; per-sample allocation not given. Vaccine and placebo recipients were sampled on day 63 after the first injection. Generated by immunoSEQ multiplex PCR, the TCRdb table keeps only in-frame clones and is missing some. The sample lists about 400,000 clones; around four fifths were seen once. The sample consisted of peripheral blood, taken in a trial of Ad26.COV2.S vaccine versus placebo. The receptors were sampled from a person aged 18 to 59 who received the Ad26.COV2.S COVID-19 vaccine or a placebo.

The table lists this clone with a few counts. The CDR3 reads CASSAFLGGSGNTIYF. The CDR3, as DNA: TGTGCCAGCAGCGCATTCCTTGGGGGGTCTGGAAACACCATATATTTT. The J gene is TRBJ1-3, the V gene TRBV9; D is perhaps TRBD1 (5 bases). Looked up from germline, CDR1 is SGDLS and CDR2 is YYNGEE. Trimming pared 3 bases from V and 1 base from J, leaving 14 bases between. The CDR3 length is 16 residues.

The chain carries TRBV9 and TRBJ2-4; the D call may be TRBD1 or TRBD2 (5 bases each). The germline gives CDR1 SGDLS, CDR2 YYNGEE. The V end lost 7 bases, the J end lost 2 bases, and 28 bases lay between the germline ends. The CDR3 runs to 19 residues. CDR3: CASLQPSTGPRVTKNIQYF. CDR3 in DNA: TGTGCCAGCCTCCAGCCTTCTACGGGGCCTCGGGTGACCAAAAACATTCAGTACTTC.

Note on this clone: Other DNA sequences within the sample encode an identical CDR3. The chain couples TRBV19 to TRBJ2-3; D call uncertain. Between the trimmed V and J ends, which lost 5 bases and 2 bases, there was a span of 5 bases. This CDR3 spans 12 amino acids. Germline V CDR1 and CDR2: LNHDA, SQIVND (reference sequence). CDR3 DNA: TGTGCCAGTAGTCCCTACACAGATACGCAGTATTTT. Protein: CASSPYTDTQYF.

CDR3 residues: CASSELSVNTEAFF. In DNA, the CDR3 is TGTGCCAGCAGTGAACTGTCGGTGAACACTGAAGCTTTCTTT. The rearrangement uses TRBV25-1 and TRBJ1-1; the D is unclear. Trimming removed 2 bases at V and 0 bases at J, with 7 bases between. Germline CDR1 reads MGHDK; CDR2 reads SYGVNS. The CDR3 extends over 14 amino acids.

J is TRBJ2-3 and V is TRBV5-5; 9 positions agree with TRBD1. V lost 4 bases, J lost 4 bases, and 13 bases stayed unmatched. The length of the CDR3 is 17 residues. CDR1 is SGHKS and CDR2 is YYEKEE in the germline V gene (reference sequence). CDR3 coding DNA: TGTGCCAGCAGCCTGAAAACCGGGACAGGGAGCGCAGATACGCAGTATTTT. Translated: CASSLKTGTGSADTQYF.

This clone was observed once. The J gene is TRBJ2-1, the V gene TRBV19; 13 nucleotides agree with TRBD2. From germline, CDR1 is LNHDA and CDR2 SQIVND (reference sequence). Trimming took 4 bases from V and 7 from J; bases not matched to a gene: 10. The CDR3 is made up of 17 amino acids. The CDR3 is CASSNAAGTSGKNEQFF. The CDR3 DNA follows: TGTGCCAGTAGTAACGCCGCCGGGACTAGCGGGAAGAATGAGCAGTTCTTC.

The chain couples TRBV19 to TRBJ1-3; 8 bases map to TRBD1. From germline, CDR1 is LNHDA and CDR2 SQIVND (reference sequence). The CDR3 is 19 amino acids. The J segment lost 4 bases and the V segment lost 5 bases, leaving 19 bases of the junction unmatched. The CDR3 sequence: CASSSSDRAELRRGNTIYF. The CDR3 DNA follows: TGTGCCAGTAGTTCCTCGGACAGGGCTGAACTCCGGCGCGGAAACACCATATATTTT.

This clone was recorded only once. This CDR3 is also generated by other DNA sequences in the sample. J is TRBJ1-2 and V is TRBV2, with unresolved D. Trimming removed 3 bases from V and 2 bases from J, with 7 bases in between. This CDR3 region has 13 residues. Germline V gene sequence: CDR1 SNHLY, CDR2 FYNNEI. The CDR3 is CASSEDGNYGYTF. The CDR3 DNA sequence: TGTGCCAGCAGTGAGGACGGGAACTATGGCTACACCTTC.

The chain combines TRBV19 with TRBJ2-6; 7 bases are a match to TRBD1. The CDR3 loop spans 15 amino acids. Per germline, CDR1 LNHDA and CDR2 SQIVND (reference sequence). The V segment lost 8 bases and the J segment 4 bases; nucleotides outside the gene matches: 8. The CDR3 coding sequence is TGTGCCAGTCTTCAAAGGGGGCAAGGGGCCAACGTCCTGACTTTC. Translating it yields CASLQRGQGANVLTF.

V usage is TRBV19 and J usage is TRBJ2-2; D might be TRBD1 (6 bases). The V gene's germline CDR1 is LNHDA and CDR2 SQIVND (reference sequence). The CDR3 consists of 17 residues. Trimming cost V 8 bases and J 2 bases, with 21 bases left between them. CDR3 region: CASEVRAQGLNTGELFF. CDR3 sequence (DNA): TGTGCCAGTGAGGTTCGGGCCCAGGGGCTTAACACCGGGGAGCTGTTTTTT.

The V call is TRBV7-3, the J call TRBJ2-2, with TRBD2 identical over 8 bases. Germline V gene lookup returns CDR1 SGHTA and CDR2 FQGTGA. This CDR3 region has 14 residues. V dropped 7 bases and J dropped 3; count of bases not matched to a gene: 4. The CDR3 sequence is CASKDSGDTGELFF. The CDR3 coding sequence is TGTGCCAGCAAGGATAGCGGGGACACCGGGGAGCTGTTTTTT.

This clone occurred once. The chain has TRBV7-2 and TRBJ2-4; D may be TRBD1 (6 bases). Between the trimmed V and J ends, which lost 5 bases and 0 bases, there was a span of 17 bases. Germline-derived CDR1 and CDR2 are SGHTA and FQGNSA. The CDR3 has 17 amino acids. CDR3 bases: TGTGCCAGCAGCGCAACCCGGACAGTGCTAGCCAAAAACATTCAGTACTTC. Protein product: CASSATRTVLAKNIQYF.

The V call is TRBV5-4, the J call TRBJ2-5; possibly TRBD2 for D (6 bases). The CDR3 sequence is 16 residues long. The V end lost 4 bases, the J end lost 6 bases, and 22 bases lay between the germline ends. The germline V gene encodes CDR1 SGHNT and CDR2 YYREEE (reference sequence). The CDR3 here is CASSNTWDPRGKTQYF. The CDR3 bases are TGTGCCAGCAGCAATACCTGGGATCCCCGGGGGAAGACCCAGTACTTC.

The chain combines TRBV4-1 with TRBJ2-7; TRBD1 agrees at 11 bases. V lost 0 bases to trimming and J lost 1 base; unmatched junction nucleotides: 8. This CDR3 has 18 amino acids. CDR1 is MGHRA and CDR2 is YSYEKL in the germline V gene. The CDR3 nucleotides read TGCGCCAGCAGCCAAGATGGGACAGGGGGTCCTTATTCCTACGAGCAGTACTTC. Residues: CASSQDGTGGPYSYEQYF.

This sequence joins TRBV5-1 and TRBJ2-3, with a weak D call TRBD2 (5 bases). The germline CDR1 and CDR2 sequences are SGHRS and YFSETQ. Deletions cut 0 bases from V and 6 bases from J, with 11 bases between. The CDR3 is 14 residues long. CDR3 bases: TGCGCCAGCAGCTTGGATTTTACGGGGGATACGCAGTATTTT. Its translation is CASSLDFTGDTQYF.

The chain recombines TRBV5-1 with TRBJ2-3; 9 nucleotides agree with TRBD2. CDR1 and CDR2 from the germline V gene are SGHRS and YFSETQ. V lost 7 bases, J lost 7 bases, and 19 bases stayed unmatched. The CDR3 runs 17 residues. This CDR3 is CASQTDPGLAGSYTQYF. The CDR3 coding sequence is TGCGCCAGCCAGACAGACCCAGGGCTAGCGGGGAGTTATACGCAGTATTTT.

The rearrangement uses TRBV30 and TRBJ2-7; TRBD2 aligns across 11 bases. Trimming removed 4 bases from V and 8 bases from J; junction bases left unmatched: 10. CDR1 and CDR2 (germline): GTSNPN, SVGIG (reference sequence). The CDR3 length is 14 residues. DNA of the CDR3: TGTGCCTGGAACCCCAGACTAGCGGGGCCCAAGCAGTACTTC. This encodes CAWNPRLAGPKQYF.

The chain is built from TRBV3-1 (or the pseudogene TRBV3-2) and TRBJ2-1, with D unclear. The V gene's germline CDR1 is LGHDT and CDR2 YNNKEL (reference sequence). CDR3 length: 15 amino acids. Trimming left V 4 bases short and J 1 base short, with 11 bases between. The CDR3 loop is CASSPGSKSYNEQFF. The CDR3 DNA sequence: TGTGCCAGCAGCCCGGGTAGTAAGTCCTACAATGAGCAGTTCTTC.

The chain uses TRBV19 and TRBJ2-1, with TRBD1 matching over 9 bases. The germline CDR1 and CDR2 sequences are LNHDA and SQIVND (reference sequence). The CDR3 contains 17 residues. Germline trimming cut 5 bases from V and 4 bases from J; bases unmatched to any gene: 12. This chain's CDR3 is CASSSRPTGGQYNEQFF. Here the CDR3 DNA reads TGTGCCAGTAGTTCCAGACCGACAGGGGGACAATACAATGAGCAGTTCTTC.

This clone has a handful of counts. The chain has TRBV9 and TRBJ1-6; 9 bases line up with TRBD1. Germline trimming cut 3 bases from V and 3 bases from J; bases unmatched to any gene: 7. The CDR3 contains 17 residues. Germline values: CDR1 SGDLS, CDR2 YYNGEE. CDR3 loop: CASSGGQGQIYNSPLHF. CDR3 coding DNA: TGTGCCAGCAGCGGAGGACAGGGGCAAATCTATAATTCACCCCTCCACTTT.

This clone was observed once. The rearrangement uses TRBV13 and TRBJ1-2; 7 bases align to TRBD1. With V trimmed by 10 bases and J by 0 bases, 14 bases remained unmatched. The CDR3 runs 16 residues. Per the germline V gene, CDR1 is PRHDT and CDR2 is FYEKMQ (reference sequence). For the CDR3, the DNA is TGTGCCACCTCTCGAGGACAGGCGCCGCCTAACTATGGCTACACCTTC. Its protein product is CATSRGQAPPNYGYTF. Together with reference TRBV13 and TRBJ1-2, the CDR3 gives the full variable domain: AAGVIQSPRHLIKEKRETATLKCYPIPRHDTVYWYQQGPGQDPQFLISFYEKMQSDKGSIPDRFSAQQFSDYHSELNMSSLELGDSALYFCATSRGQAPPNYGYTFGSGTRLTVV.

The CDR3 protein is CASRQKGTGDFGGYTF. The DNA of the CDR3 is TGTGCCAGCCGACAGAAGGGGACAGGGGACTTTGGTGGCTACACCTTC. J is TRBJ1-2 and V is TRBV5-6, with TRBD1 identical over 10 bases. This CDR3 is built from 16 residues. CDR1 is SGHDT, CDR2 YYEEEE, per germline. J gave up 7 bases and V 7 bases, and 16 bases lay outside the gene matches.

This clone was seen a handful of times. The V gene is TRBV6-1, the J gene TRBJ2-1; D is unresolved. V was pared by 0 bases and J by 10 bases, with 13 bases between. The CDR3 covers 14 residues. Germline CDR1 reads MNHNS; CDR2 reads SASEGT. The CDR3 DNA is TGTGCCAGCAGTGAAGCGCACTACCTAGGGGAGCAGTTCTTC. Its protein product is CASSEAHYLGEQFF.

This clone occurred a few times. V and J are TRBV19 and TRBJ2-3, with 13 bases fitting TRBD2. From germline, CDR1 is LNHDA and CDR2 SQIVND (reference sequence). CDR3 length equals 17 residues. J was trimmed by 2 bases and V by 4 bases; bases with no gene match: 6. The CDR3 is CASSTGLAGYPTDTQYF. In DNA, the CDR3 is TGTGCCAGTAGTACGGGACTAGCGGGGTACCCCACAGATACGCAGTATTTT.

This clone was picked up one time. The CDR3 sequence is CATSDTPGQYNEQFF. The CDR3 DNA follows: TGTGCCACCAGTGACACCCCCGGACAGTACAATGAGCAGTTCTTC. The J gene is TRBJ2-1, the V gene TRBV24-1; a weak D match, TRBD1 (6 bases). The CDR3 sequence is 15 residues long. Trimming took 4 bases from V and 4 from J, leaving 13 bases between them. CDR1 is KGHDR and CDR2 is SFDVKD in the germline V gene.

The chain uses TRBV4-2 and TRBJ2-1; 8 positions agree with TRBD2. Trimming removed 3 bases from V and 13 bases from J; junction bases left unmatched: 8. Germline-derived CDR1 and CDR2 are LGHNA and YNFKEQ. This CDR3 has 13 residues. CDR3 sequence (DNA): TGTGCCAGCAGCCAGACGGAGAGCGGGAGACAGTTCTTC. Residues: CASSQTESGRQFF.

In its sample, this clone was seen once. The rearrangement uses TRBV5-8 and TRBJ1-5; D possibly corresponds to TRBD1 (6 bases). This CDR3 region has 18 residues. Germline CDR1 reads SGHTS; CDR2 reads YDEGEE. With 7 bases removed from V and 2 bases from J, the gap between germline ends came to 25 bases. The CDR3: CASGGLRGPKMRNQPQHF. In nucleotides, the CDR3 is TGTGCCAGCGGGGGCCTACGAGGGCCTAAGATGCGCAATCAGCCCCAGCATTTT. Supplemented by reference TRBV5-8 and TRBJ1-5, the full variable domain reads EAGVTQSPTHLIKTRGQQATLRCSPISGHTSVYWYQQALGLGLQFLLWYDEGEERNRGNFPPRFSGRQFPNYSSELNVNALELEDSALYLCASGGLRGPKMRNQPQHFGDGTRLSIL.

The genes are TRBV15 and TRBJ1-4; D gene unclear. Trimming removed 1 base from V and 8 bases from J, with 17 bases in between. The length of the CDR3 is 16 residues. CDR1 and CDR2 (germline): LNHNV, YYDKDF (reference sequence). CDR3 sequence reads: CATSRGGDPFREKLFF. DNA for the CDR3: TGTGCCACCAGCAGAGGCGGGGATCCCTTCCGGGAAAAACTGTTTTTT.

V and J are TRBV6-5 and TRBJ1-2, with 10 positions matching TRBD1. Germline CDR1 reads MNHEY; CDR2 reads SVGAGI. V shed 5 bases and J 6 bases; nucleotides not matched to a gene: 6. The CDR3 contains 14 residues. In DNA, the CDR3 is TGTGCCAGCAGTCCTCGGGGACAGGGGAATGGCTACACCTTC. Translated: CASSPRGQGNGYTF.

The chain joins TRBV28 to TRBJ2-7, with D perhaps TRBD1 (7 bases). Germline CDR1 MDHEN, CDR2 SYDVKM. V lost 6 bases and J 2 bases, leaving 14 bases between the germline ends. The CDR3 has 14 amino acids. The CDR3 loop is CASRTAGGTYEQYF. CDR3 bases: TGTGCCAGCAGAACGGCAGGGGGGACCTACGAGCAGTACTTC.